The clone carrying this TCR beta chain was found a few times. CDR1 is SQVTM, CDR2 ANQGSEA, per germline. There are 13 residues in the CDR3. Trimming left V 6 bases short and J 0 bases short, with 9 bases between. This sample is drawn from a study of T-cell reconstitution after alpha-beta-depleted transplantation in children. For TCRbeta, the library was prepared with unique molecular identifiers. TCRdb fed the PCR reads into MiXCR, producing one record per CDR3 protein. The data hold about 830,000 distinct CDR3 sequences, with 15% to 20% observed a single time. This sequence joins TRBV29-1 and TRBJ2-1; D not certain. The source of this sequence is a male patient between 5 and 17 years old who had a stem cell transplant for acute lymphoblastic leukemia, so the T cells may come from the graft donor. Sample: PBMCs, mostly from graft donor cells, taken 360 days after TCRalphabeta/CD19-depleted stem cell transplant. CDR3: CSVATSSYNEQFF. CDR3 DNA sequence: TGCAGCGTCGCTACCAGCTCCTACAATGAGCAGTTCTTC.